This TCR beta chain was identified in a study of cytomegalovirus exposure and HLA in healthy donors. In the PCR, 60 Vbeta and 13 Jbeta primers were used. Assay: immunoSEQ multiplex PCR; the TCRdb copy retains only in-frame clones and omits some. The sample contains tens of thousands of clones, approximately 72% of which appear only once. Study outcomes and limitations: There were some V segments, including TRBV6-2 and TRBV6-3, excluded as indistinguishable.

Trimming at V came to 3 bases and at J to 2 bases, leaving 4 bases not matched to a gene. Germline values: CDR1 SGHRS, CDR2 YFSETQ. This CDR3 contains 14 residues. On this clone itself: Its antigen is currently unknown.

The clonotype was recovered from a woman aged 40 to 55 in good health and CMV-seronegative. Sequences were obtained from PBMCs. The V gene is TRBV5-1, the J gene TRBJ2-5; 7 nucleotides match TRBD1. The chain's CDR3 is CASSSRDRQETQYF. The CDR3 bases are TGCGCCAGCAGCTCCCGGGACAGACAAGAGACCCAGTACTTC.